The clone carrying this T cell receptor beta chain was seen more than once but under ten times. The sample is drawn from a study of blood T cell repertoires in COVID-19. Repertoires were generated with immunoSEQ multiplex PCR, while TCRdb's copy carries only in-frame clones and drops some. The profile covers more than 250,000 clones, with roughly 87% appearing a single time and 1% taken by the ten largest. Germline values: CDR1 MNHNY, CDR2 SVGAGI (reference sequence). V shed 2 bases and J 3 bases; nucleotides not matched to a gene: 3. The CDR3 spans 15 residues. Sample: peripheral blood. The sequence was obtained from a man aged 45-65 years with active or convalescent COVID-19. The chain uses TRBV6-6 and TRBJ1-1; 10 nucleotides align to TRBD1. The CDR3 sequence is CASSYPGQGYTEAFF. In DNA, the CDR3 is TGTGCCAGCAGTTACCCGGGACAGGGGTACACTGAAGCTTTCTTT.